Detailed here is one T cell receptor (beta chain). Germline-derived CDR1 and CDR2 are LGHDT and YNNKEL (reference sequence). Trimming stripped 4 bases from V and 1 base from J, with 14 bases between. CDR3 length: 15 residues. Patients at the Seattle site were enrolled during active infection and followed longitudinally. The record originates from a study of blood T cell repertoires in COVID-19. Study-wide context: Spain, Italy and the United States supplied samples that represented acute and convalescent COVID-19. T cells, B-cell-depleted T cells, or PBMCs supplied cDNA or gDNA.

In the study's own analysis: It was from reference gene primer amplification that nucleated cell counts were estimated. Profiled with immunoSEQ multiplex PCR; TCRdb holds only in-frame clones, not every one. V and J calls and clone size are copied from that table; D and trimming were computed from the DNA. This sample has tens of thousands of clones, with roughly 88% found just once. The material sequenced was peripheral blood. The chain combines TRBV3-1 (or the pseudogene TRBV3-2) with TRBJ2-7, with TRBD1 as a possible D gene (5 bases). This clonotype was obtained from a woman of 80 years or more with COVID-19, enrolled during active disease. The CDR3 protein is CASSLRTPPSYEQYF. CDR3 sequence (DNA): TGTGCCAGCAGCCTCCGGACACCTCCTTCCTACGAGCAGTACTTC.